This T cell receptor beta chain was sequenced in a study of graft-versus-host responses after intestinal transplantation. Study as a whole: Multivisceral, liver-intestinal, or isolated intestinal transplants were given to recipients.

Germline V gene sequence: CDR1 MNHEY, CDR2 SMNVEV (reference sequence). V dropped 3 bases and J dropped 2 bases, with 20 bases sitting between them. The CDR3 sequence is 17 residues long. Remarks on this clone: The antigen remains unidentified.

TCRdb keeps only in-frame clones here, not all; method: immunoSEQ multiplex PCR. The data contain 40,000 to 55,000 clones, 91% of them seen just once; the ten biggest clones take up approximately 4.7%. Study-level findings and limits: Early after transplant, HvG declines were associated with peak levels of circulating GvH clones. Elevated graft-versus-host to host-versus-graft clonal ratios in allografts were recorded for patients with graft-donor T cell macrochimerism. Recipient-marrow GvH clones were detected, some having first appeared in ileum or blood.

This receptor was taken from a human patient who received an intestinal transplant, so some T cells may come from the graft donor. Specimen: PBMCs, collected 524 days after transplant. The rearrangement joins TRBV27 to TRBJ2-7; D might be TRBD1 or TRBD2, each matching 5 bases. The CDR3 loop is CASSLSTGPLGPYEQYF. The CDR3 DNA reads TGTGCCAGCAGTTTGTCGACGGGACCCTTGGGCCCCTACGAGCAGTACTTC.